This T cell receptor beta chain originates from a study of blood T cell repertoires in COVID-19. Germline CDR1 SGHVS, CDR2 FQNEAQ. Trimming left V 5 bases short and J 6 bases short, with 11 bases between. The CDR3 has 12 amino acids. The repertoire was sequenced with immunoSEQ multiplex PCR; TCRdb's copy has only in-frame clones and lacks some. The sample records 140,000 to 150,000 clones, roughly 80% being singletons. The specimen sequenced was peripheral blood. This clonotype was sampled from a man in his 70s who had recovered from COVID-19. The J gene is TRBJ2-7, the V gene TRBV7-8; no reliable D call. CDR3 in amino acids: CASSPYSPEQYF. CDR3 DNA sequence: TGTGCCAGCAGCCCTTATAGTCCCGAGCAGTACTTC.